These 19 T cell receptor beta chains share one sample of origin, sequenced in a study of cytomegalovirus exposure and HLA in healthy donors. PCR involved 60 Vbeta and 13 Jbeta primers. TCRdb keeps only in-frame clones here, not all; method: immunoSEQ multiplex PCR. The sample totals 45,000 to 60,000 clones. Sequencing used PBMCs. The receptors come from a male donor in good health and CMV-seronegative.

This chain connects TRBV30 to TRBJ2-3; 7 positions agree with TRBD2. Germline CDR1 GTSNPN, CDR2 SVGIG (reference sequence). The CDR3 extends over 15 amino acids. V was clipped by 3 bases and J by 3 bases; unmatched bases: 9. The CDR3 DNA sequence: TGTGCCTGGAGGGCTAGCGGCGGCGTTACAGATACGCAGTATTTT. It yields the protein CAWRASGGVTDTQYF.

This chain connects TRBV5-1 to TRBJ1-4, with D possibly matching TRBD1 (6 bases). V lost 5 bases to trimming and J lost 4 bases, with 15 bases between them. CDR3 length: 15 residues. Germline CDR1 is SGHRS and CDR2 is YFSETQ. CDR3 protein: CASRTTGHINEKLFF. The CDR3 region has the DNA TGCGCCAGCAGAACGACGGGACACATTAATGAAAAACTGTTTTTT.

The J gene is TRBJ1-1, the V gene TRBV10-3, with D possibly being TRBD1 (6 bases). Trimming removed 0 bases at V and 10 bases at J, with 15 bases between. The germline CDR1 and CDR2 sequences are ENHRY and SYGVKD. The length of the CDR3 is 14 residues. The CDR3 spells CAISESGGQNLAFF. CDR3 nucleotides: TGTGCCATCAGTGAGTCGGGTGGACAGAATTTAGCTTTCTTT.

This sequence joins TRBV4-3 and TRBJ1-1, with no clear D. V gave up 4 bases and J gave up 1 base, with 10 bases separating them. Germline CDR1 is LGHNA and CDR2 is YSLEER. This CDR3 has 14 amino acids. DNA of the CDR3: TGCGCCAGCAGCCTTCACTACACGAACACTGAAGCTTTCTTT. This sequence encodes CASSLHYTNTEAFF.

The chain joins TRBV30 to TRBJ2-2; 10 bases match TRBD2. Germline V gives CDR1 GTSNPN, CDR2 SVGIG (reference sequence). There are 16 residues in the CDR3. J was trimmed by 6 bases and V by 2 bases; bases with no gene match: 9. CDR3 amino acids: CAWSSLSGGAAGELFF. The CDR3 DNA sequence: TGTGCCTGGAGTTCGCTAAGCGGGGGGGCCGCCGGGGAGCTGTTTTTT.

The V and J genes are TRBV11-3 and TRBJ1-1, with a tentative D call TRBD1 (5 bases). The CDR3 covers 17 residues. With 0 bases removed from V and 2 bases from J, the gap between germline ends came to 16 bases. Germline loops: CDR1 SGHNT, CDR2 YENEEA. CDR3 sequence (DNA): TGTGCCAGCAGCTTAGATTATGGGGCGGATCCAAACACTGAAGCTTTCTTT. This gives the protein CASSLDYGADPNTEAFF.

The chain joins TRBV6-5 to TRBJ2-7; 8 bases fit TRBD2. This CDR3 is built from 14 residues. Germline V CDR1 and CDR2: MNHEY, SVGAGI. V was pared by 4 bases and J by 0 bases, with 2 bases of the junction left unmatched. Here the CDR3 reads CASSFGTSSYEQYF. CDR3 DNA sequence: TGTGCCAGCAGTTTCGGGACTAGCTCCTACGAGCAGTACTTC.

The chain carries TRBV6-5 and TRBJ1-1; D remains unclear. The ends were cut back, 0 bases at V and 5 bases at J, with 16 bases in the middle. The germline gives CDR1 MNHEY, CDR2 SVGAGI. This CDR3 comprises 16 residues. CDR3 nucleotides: TGTGCCAGCAGTTACTCGCGGCGGATTTCAAGGACTGAAGCTTTCTTT. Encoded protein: CASSYSRRISRTEAFF.

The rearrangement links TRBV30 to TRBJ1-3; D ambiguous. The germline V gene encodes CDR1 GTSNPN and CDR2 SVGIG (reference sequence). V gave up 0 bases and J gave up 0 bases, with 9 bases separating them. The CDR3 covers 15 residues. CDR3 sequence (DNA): TGTGCCTGGAGTGTAAGACAATCCTCTGGAAACACCATATATTTT. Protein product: CAWSVRQSSGNTIYF. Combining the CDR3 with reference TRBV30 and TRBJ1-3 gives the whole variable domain SQTIHQWPATLVQPVGSPLSLECTVEGTSNPNLYWYRQAAGRGLQLLFYSVGIGQISSEVPQNLSASRPQDRQFILSSKKLLLSDSGFYLCAWSVRQSSGNTIYFGEGSWLTVV.

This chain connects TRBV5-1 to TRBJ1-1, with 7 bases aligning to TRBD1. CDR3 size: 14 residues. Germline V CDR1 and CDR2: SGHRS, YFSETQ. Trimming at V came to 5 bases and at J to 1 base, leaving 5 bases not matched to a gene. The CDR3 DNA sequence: TGCGCCAGCAGTACTTACAGGGGGAACACTGAAGCTTTCTTT. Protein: CASSTYRGNTEAFF.

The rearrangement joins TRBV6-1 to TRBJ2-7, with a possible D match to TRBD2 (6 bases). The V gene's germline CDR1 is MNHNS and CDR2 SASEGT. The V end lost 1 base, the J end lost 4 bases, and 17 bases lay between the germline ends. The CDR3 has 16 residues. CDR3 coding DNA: TGTGCCAGCAGTGAAGTGGGTTGGCGGGATGAATACGAGCAGTACTTC. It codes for CASSEVGWRDEYEQYF.

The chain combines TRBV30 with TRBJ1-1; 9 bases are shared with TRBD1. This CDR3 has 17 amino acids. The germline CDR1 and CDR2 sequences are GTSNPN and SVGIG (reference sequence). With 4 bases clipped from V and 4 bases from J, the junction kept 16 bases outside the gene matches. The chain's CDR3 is CAWILGTGTFSSTEAFF. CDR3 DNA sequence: TGTGCCTGGATCCTGGGGACAGGGACCTTCTCGAGCACTGAAGCTTTCTTT.

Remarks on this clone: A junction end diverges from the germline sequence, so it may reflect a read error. CDR3 loop: CSARTRGTDEF. The CDR3 DNA follows: TGCAGTGCTAGAACTCGGGGGACGGACGAGTTT. The V and J genes are TRBV20-1 and TRBJ1-1; D possibly corresponds to TRBD1 (5 bases). This CDR3 is built from 11 residues. CDR1 DFQATT and CDR2 SNEGSKA come from the germline V gene (reference sequence).

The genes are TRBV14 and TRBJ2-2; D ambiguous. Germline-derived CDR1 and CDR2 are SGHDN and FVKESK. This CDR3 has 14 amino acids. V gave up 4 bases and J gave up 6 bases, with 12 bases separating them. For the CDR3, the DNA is TGTGCCAGCAGCCTAGACCTCTTCGCCGGGGAGCTGTTTTTT. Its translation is CASSLDLFAGELFF.

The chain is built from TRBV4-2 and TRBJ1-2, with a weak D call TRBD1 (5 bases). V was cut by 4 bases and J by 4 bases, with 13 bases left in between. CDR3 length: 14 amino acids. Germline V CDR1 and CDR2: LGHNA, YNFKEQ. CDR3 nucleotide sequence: TGTGCCAGCAGCCCCGGACATTCGTTCTATGGCTACACCTTC. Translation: CASSPGHSFYGYTF.

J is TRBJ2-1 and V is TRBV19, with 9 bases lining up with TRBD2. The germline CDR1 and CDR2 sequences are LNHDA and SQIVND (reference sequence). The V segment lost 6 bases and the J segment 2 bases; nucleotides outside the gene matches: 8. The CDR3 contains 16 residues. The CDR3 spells CASSPTSGRPYNEQFF. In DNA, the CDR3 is TGTGCCAGTAGCCCGACTAGCGGCCGACCCTACAATGAGCAGTTCTTC.

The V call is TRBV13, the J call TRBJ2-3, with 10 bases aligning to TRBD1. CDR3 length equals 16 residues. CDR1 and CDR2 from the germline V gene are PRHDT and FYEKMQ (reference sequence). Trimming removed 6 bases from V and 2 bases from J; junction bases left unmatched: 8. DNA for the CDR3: TGTGCCAGCAGGACAGGGGGCCCTTCCCCCACAGATACGCAGTATTTT. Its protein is CASRTGGPSPTDTQYF.

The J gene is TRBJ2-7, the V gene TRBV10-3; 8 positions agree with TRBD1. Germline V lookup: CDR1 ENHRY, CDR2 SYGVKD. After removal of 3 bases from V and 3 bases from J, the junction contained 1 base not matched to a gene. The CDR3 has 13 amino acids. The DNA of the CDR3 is TGTGCCATCAGTGATGGACAGGGCTACGAGCAGTACTTC. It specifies CAISDGQGYEQYF.

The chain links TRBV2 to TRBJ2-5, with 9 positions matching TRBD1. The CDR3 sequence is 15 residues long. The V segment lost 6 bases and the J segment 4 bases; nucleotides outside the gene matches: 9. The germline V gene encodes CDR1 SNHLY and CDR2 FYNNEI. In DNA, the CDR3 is TGTGCCAGCAGAGACCGGGACAGGGCCGGAGAGACCCAGTACTTC. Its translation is CASRDRDRAGETQYF.